This TCR beta chain originates from a study of long-term antiretroviral therapy in people with HIV. Assay version v3.0 of immunoSEQ was used, and it was run at survey level. Assay: immunoSEQ multiplex PCR; the TCRdb copy retains only in-frame clones and omits some. The sample includes over 10,000 clones, 65% to 85% of them seen just once. This CDR3 region has 14 residues. The germline V gene has CDR1 SGHRS and CDR2 YFSETQ. V gave up 3 bases and J gave up 5 bases, with 13 bases separating them. The receptor comes from a woman in her forties with HIV. This specimen consisted of unsorted PBMCs, obtained 0.8 years before starting antiretroviral therapy. This chain connects TRBV5-1 to TRBJ2-3, with a possible D match to TRBD1 (6 bases). The CDR3 spells CASSYGTIRDTQYF. CDR3 sequence (DNA): TGCGCCAGCAGCTACGGGACAATAAGAGATACGCAGTATTTT.